Listed here is a single T cell receptor (beta chain). As processed by the authors: Scientists estimated how many nucleated cells there were by amplifying reference gene primers. Sequencing used immunoSEQ multiplex PCR; TCRdb keeps in-frame clones, though not all of them. V, J and clone size are taken as reported in that table, and D and trimming were inferred from the DNA itself. This table holds about 100,000 clones, about 90% found once. The data are from a study of blood T cell repertoires in COVID-19. Study at large: PBMCs, B-cell-depleted T cells, or T cells provided the cDNA or gDNA that made up the material.

V was trimmed by 3 bases and J by 8 bases, leaving 11 bases between them. Germline V gene sequence: CDR1 SGHKS, CDR2 YYEKEE (reference sequence). The CDR3 covers 12 residues. This sequence was found in a man aged 50 or older with acute or convalescent COVID-19. The chain has TRBV5-5 and TRBJ2-5; D may be TRBD1 (6 bases). Sequencing was done on a sample of peripheral blood. The CDR3 bases are TGTGCCAGCAGCTCAGGGGTGGGTACCCAGTACTTC. Protein: CASSSGVGTQYF. The whole variable domain, filled in from reference TRBV5-5 and TRBJ2-5, reads DAGVTQSPTHLIKTRGQQVTLRCSPISGHKSVSWYQQVLGQGPQFIFQYYEKEERGRGNFPDRFSARQFPNYSSELNVNALLLGDSALYLCASSSGVGTQYFGPGTRLLVL.